This T cell receptor beta chain was recovered during a study of T cell responses to AZD1222 COVID-19 vaccine. Clones were sequenced by immunoSEQ multiplex PCR, and TCRdb holds only the in-frame ones, with some missing. Here the sample spans some 30,000 clones, 91% being singletons. Sequencing used peripheral blood, obtained on day 0 of AZD1222 vaccination. The clonotype was recovered from an adult in good health.

The CDR3 region is CASSQAEQANNEQFF. DNA of the CDR3: TGCGCCAGCAGCCAAGCCGAGCAGGCTAACAATGAGCAGTTCTTC. This chain joins TRBV4-3 and TRBJ2-1; D uncertain. Trimming took off 1 base at V and 5 bases at J, with 12 bases between the two ends. CDR1 and CDR2 from the germline V gene are LGHNA and YSLEER. CDR3 length: 15 amino acids.